Listed below are T cell receptor beta chains from one sample, sequenced in a study of quantifying T cell responses using KT2 cells. TCRdb re-called the UMI-ligation and nested PCR reads through MiXCR, storing one row per CDR3 protein. In the table there are over 25,000 distinct CDR3 sequences, about a tenth of which are singletons. Sequences were obtained from PBMCs spiked with cells of the T cell clone KT2. The receptors were gathered from a human donor. Both conserved end residues are part of each CDR3. D genes are given only for firm matches. Where a row states a size, it is once, few, many or the class of an expanded clone; other rows omit it.

cdr3_nt: TGTGCCAGCAGTTCACAGGAATATGGCTACACCTTC
cdr3_aa: CASSSQEYGYTF
clone_size: few
j_call: TRBJ1-2
d_call: NA
v_call: TRBV12-3/TRBV12-4

cdr3_nt: TGTGCCAGCAGCATCACAGGGAACACTGAAGCTTTCTTT
cdr3_aa: CASSITGNTEAFF
clone_size: many
j_call: TRBJ1-1
d_call: NA
v_call: TRBV7-9

cdr3_nt: TGCGCCAGCACTCCGACAGGGGACTATGGCTACACCTTC
cdr3_aa: CASTPTGDYGYTF
clone_size: many
j_call: TRBJ1-2
d_call: TRBD1
v_call: TRBV10-2

cdr3_nt: TGTGCCAGCAGCTTAGACTGGGACAATTTTACACCCCTCCACTTT
cdr3_aa: CASSLDWDNFTPLHF
clone_size: few
j_call: TRBJ1-6
d_call: NA
v_call: TRBV7-2

cdr3_nt: TGCAGCGTCGCACCTAGCGGGAGTTTCGATGAGCAGTTCTTC
cdr3_aa: CSVAPSGSFDEQFF
clone_size: many
j_call: TRBJ2-1
d_call: TRBD2
v_call: TRBV29-1

cdr3_nt: TGTGCCAGCAGTAACAGGGGGGCTAGCACAGATACGCAGTATTTT
cdr3_aa: CASSNRGASTDTQYF
clone_size: NA
j_call: TRBJ2-3
d_call: TRBD1
v_call: TRBV25-1

cdr3_nt: TGCAGCGTTGAAGATCAGGGGCGTGGGGAAAAACTGTTTTTT
cdr3_aa: CSVEDQGRGEKLFF
clone_size: many
j_call: TRBJ1-4
d_call: NA
v_call: TRBV29-1

cdr3_nt: TGTGCCAGCAGCCACCCAGGGGGCGCATACGAGCAGTACTTC
cdr3_aa: CASSHPGGAYEQYF
clone_size: few
j_call: TRBJ2-7
d_call: TRBD1
v_call: TRBV3-1

cdr3_nt: TGTGCCAGCAGCTTAACGGGACAGGGGGAGACCCAGTACTTC
cdr3_aa: CASSLTGQGETQYF
clone_size: NA
j_call: TRBJ2-5
d_call: TRBD1
v_call: TRBV7-3

cdr3_nt: TGTGCCAGCAGCCAGGTTGGTGGGGAGAGAGTAGCTGAAGCTTTCTTT
cdr3_aa: CASSQVGGERVAEAFF
clone_size: NA
j_call: TRBJ1-1
d_call: NA
v_call: TRBV4-2

cdr3_nt: TGTGCCAGCAGTTACTTATGGACTAGAGATAGCAATGAGCAGTTCTTC
cdr3_aa: CASSYLWTRDSNEQFF
clone_size: NA
j_call: TRBJ2-1
d_call: TRBD2
v_call: TRBV6-2/TRBV6-3

cdr3_nt: TGTGCCAGCAGCGGTTGGGAGGCTGGGAATTCACCCCTCCACTTT
cdr3_aa: CASSGWEAGNSPLHF
clone_size: few
j_call: TRBJ1-6
d_call: NA
v_call: TRBV9

cdr3_nt: TGTGCCAGCAGCCAAGCCCCAGCCCAAGAGACCCAGTACTTC
cdr3_aa: CASSQAPAQETQYF
clone_size: few
j_call: TRBJ2-5
d_call: NA
v_call: TRBV3-1

cdr3_nt: TGCGCCAGCCCCGAACGTGAGCAGTTCTTC
cdr3_aa: CASPEREQFF
clone_size: many
j_call: TRBJ2-1
d_call: NA
v_call: TRBV5-1

cdr3_nt: TGTGCCTGGACAGACCAAGAGACCCAGTACTTC
cdr3_aa: CAWTDQETQYF
clone_size: NA
j_call: TRBJ2-5
d_call: NA
v_call: TRBV30

cdr3_nt: TGTGCCAGCAGCTTAGGGGCCCCCCCCGCTAGCGGGGGGGATGAGCAGTTCTTC
cdr3_aa: CASSLGAPPASGGDEQFF
clone_size: NA
j_call: TRBJ2-1
d_call: TRBD2
v_call: TRBV11-3

cdr3_nt: TGTGCCAGCAGTTTTGGACAGGGGTTTAACACTGAAGCTTTCTTT
cdr3_aa: CASSFGQGFNTEAFF
clone_size: few
j_call: TRBJ1-1
d_call: TRBD1
v_call: TRBV12-3/TRBV12-4

cdr3_nt: TGTGCCAGCAGCCCACCGGGACAGGGGGTCTACGAGCAGTACTTC
cdr3_aa: CASSPPGQGVYEQYF
clone_size: few
j_call: TRBJ2-7
d_call: TRBD1
v_call: TRBV14